This T cell receptor (beta chain) came from a study of blood T cells in healthy people across ages. Study conclusions and caveats: Observed TCR beta diversity showed a strong correlation with the percentage of naive T cells as measured by flow cytometry.

Regarding this clonotype: Its cognate antigen is unknown.

For the second PCR, which ran for about 6 to 11 cycles, a sample-barcoded 5' primer and a J-beta primer mix were used. Tags on each cDNA molecule came from a template-switch adaptor with 12 random nucleotides. TCRdb re-called the 5' RACE reads with MiXCR, one entry per CDR3 protein. The sample comprises over 1,500,000 distinct CDR3 sequences, 35% to 50% of which are singletons, and roughly 24% rests with the top ten. Looked up from germline, CDR1 is LGHDT and CDR2 is YNNKEL (reference sequence). The CDR3 runs to 15 residues. Trimming pared 1 base from V and 3 bases from J, leaving 13 bases between. Input material: blood. The sequence derives from a human donor in good health. The rearrangement links TRBV3-1 to TRBJ2-7; possibly TRBD1 for D (6 bases). CDR3 nucleotide sequence: TGTGCCAGCAGCCAAGTGGGGGCTCTACTCTACGAGCAGTACTTC. Residues: CASSQVGALLYEQYF.